The TCR beta chain described here comes from a study of cytomegalovirus exposure and HLA in healthy donors. Whole-study results and caveats: High sensitivity and specificity were reportedly achieved when the classifier diagnosed cytomegalovirus status. Accurate HLA-A and HLA-B prediction from TCR beta sequences was reported for most subjects.

The junction had 6 bases not matched to a gene; V was cut back by 5 bases and J by 3 bases. The CDR3 is made up of 14 amino acids. CDR1 and CDR2 from the germline V gene are SGHNT and YENEEA. While unrecorded immune exposures were likely, the donors were nominally healthy when sampled. It was with 60 Vbeta and 13 Jbeta primers that the PCR ran. Profiling relied on immunoSEQ multiplex PCR, and the TCRdb table lists in-frame clones only, not all of them. The sample includes 89,000 or so clones, 70% to 90% seen only once; the top ten take around 6%. Points on this clone: Its cognate antigen is unknown.

The V call is TRBV11-3, the J call TRBJ2-7; 8 bases agree with TRBD1. The receptor was derived from a woman aged 18-29 years in good health and CMV-seropositive. Sequencing used PBMCs. The CDR3: CASSNGQGDYEQYF. In nucleotides, the CDR3 is TGTGCCAGCAGCAACGGACAGGGAGACTACGAGCAGTACTTC.